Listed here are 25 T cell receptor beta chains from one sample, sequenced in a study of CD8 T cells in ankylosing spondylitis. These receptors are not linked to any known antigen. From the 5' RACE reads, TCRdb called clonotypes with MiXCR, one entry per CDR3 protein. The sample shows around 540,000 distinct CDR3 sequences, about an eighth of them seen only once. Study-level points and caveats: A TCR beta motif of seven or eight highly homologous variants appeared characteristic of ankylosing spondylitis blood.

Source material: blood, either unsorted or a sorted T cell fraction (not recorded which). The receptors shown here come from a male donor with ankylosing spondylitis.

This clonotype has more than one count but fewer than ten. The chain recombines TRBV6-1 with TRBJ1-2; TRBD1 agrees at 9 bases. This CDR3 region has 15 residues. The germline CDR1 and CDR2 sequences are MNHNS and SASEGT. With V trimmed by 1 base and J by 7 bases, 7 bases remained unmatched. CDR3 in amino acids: CASSEEGQGVSGYTF. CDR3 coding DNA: TGTGCCAGCAGTGAAGAGGGACAGGGAGTGTCTGGCTACACCTTC.

CDR3 DNA: TGCGCCAGCAGTGGGACTAGCGCCGAGGGCAACGTCCTGACTTTC. This translates into CASSGTSAEGNVLTF. The J gene is TRBJ2-6, the V gene TRBV10-1, with 9 nucleotides matching TRBD2. CDR3 length equals 15 residues. V lost 4 bases, J lost 9 bases, and 7 bases stayed unmatched. Germline CDR1 reads WNHNN; CDR2 reads SYGVQD (reference sequence).

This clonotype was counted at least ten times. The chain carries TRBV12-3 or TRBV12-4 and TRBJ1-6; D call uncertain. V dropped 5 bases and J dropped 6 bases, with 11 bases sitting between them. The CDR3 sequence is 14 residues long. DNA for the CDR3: TGTGCCAGCAGTACGCCCTTGGGTAATTCACCCCTCCACTTT. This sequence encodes CASSTPLGNSPLHF.

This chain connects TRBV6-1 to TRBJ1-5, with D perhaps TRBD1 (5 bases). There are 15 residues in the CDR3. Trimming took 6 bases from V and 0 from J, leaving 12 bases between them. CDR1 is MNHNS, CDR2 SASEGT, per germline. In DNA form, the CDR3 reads TGTGCCAGCAGGGACTACAGGAGTAGCAATCAGCCCCAGCATTTT. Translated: CASRDYRSSNQPQHF.

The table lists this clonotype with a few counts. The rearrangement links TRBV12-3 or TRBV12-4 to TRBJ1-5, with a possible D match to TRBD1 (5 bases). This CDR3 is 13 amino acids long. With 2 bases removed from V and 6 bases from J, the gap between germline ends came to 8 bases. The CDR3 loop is CASSLQGSQPQHF. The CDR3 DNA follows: TGTGCCAGCAGTTTACAGGGAAGTCAGCCCCAGCATTTT.

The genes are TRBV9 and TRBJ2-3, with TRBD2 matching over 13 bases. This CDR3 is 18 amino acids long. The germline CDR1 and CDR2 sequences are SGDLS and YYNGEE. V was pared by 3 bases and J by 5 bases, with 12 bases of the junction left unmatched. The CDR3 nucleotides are TGTGCCAGCAGCGCGAGATTAGGACTAGCGGGAGTCTTAGATACGCAGTATTTT. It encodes CASSARLGLAGVLDTQYF.

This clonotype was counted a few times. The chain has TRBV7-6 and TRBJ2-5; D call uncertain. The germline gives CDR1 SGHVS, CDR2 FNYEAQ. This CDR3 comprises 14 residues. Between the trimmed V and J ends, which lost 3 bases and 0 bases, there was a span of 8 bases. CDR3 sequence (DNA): TGTGCCAGCAGCTTCTCGGCAAACCAAGAGACCCAGTACTTC. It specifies CASSFSANQETQYF.

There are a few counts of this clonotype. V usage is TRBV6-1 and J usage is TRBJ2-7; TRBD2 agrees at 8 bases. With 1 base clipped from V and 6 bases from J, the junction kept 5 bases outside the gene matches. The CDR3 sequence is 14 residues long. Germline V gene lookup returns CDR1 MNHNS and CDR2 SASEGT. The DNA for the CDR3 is TGTGCCAGCAGTGAAGGAAGCGGGAGCTTCGAGCAGTACTTC. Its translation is CASSEGSGSFEQYF.

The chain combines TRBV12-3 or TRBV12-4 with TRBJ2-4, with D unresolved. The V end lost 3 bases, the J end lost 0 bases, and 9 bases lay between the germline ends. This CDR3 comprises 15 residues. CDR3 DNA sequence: TGTGCCAGCAGTTTCAGGCCCCTAGCCAAAAACATTCAGTACTTC. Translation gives CASSFRPLAKNIQYF.

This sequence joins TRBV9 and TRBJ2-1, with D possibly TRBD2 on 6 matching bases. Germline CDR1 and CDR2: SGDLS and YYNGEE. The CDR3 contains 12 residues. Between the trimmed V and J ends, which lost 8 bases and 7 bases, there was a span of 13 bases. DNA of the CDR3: TGTGCCAGATCCGGGACTGCTAATGAGCAGTTCTTC. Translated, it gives CARSGTANEQFF.

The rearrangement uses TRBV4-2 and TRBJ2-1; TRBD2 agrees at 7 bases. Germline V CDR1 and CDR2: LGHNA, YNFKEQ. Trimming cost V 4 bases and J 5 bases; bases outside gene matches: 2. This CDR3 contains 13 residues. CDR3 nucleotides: TGTGCCAGCAGCCTGACTAGCAACAATGAGCAGTTCTTC. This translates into CASSLTSNNEQFF.

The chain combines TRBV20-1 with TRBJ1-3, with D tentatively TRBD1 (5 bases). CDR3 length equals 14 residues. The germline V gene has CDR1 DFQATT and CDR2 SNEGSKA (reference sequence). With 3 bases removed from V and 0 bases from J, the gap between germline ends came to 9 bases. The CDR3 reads CSASAGSSGNTIYF. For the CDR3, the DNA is TGCAGTGCTAGTGCAGGGAGCTCTGGAAACACCATATATTTT.

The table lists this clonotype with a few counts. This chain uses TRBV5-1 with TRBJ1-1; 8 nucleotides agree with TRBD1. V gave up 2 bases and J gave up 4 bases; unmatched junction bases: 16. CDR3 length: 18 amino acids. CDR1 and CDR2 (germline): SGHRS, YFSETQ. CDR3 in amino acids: CASSFLSGTGKFSTEAFF. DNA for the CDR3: TGCGCCAGCAGCTTTTTATCTGGGACAGGAAAATTCTCCACTGAAGCTTTCTTT.

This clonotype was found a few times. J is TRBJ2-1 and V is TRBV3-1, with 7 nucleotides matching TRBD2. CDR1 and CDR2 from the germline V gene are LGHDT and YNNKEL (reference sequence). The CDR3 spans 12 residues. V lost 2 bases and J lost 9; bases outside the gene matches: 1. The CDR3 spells CASSQSSGEQFF. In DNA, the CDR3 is TGTGCCAGCAGCCAATCTAGCGGTGAGCAGTTCTTC.

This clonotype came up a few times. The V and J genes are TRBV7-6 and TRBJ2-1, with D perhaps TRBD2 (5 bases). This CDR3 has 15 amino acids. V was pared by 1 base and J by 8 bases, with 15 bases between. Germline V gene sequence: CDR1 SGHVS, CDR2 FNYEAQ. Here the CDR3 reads CASSLVGLAFDEQFF. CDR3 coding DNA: TGTGCCAGCAGCTTAGTCGGTCTAGCTTTCGATGAGCAGTTCTTC.

The CDR3 sequence: CASRLEGTNSYNEQFF. DNA of the CDR3: TGTGCCAGCAGACTAGAGGGAACCAACTCCTACAATGAGCAGTTCTTC. The chain recombines TRBV6-4 with TRBJ2-1; perhaps TRBD2 as D (5 bases). In germline, CDR1 is MRHNA, CDR2 SNTAGT. Between the trimmed V and J ends, which lost 6 bases and 0 bases, there was a span of 15 bases. CDR3 length: 16 amino acids.

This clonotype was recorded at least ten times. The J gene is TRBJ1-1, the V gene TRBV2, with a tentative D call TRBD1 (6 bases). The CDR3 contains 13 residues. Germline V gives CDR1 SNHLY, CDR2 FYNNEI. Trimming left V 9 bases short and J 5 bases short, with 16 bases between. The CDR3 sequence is CASTQGIGTEAFF. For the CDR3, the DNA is TGTGCCAGTACACAGGGAATTGGGACTGAAGCTTTCTTT.

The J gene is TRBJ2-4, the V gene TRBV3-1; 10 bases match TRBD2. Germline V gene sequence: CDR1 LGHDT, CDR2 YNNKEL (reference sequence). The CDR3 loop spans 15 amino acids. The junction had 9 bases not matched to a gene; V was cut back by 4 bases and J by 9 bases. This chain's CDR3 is CASSLSLAGVGIQYF. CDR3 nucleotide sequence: TGTGCCAGCAGCCTATCGCTAGCGGGAGTTGGCATTCAGTACTTC.

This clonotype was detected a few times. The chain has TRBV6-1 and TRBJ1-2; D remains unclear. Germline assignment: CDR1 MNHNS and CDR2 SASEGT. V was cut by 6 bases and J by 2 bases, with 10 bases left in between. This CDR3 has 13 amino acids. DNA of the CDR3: TGTGCCAGCAGAGAACAGACCAACTATGGCTACACCTTC. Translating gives CASREQTNYGYTF.

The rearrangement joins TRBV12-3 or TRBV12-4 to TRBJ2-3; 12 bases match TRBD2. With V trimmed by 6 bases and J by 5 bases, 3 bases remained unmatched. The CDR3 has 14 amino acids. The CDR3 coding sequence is TGTGCCAGCAGACTAGCGGGAGGCGGAGATACGCAGTATTTT. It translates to CASRLAGGGDTQYF.

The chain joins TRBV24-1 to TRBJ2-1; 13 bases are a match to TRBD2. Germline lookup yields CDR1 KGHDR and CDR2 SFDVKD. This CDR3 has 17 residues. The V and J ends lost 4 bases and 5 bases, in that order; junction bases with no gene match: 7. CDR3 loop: CATSDPGTSGNDNEQFF. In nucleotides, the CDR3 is TGTGCCACCAGTGACCCCGGGACTAGCGGGAACGACAATGAGCAGTTCTTC.

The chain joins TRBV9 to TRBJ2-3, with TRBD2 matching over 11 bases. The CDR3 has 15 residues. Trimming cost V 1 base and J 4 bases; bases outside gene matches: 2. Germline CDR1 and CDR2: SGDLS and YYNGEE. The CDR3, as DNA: TGTGCCAGCAGCGTAACTAGCGGGAGTCCAGATACGCAGTATTTT. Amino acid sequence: CASSVTSGSPDTQYF.

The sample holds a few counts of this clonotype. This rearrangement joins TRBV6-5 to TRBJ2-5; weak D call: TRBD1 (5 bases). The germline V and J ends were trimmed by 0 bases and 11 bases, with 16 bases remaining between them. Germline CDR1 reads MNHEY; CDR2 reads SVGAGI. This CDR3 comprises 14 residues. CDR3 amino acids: CASSYSAQRGTQYF. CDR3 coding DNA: TGTGCCAGCAGTTACTCGGCCCAAAGGGGAACGCAGTACTTC.

The CDR3, as DNA: TGTGCCAGCAGTGAAGACCTCAGGGGTCACTATGGCTACACCTTC. Translated: CASSEDLRGHYGYTF. The genes are TRBV6-1 and TRBJ1-2, with D perhaps matching TRBD1 (6 bases). V lost 1 base and J lost 3, with 12 bases in between. The CDR3 spans 15 residues. Germline assignment: CDR1 MNHNS and CDR2 SASEGT.

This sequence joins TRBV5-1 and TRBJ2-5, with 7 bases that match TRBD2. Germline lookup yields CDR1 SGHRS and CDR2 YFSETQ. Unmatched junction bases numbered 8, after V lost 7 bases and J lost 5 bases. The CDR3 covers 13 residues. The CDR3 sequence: CASGRGRSETQYF. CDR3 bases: TGCGCCAGCGGTCGCGGGAGATCCGAGACCCAGTACTTC. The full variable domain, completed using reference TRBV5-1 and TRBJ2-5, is KAGVTQTPRYLIKTRGQQVTLSCSPISGHRSVSWYQQTPGQGLQFLFEYFSETQRNKGNFPGRFSGRQFSNSRSEMNVSTLELGDSALYLCASGRGRSETQYFGPGTRLLVL.